Sequencing of this TCR beta chain was carried out in a study of OX40 agonist ivuxolimab in advanced cancers. Study-level points and caveats: CD8+ T cells (on average) carried more expanded clones than CD4+ T cells.

Germline-derived CDR1 and CDR2 are GTSNPN and SVGIG (reference sequence). The CDR3 has 14 amino acids. Germline trimming cut 4 bases from V and 4 bases from J; bases unmatched to any gene: 10. This clone was found once. The antigen is unknown. Measured with immunoSEQ multiplex PCR; TCRdb has only the in-frame clones, and not every one. This sample has 73,000 or so clones, with 88% found just once. Individuals having autoimmune disease history or systemic immunosuppression were not enrolled. This sample comprised CD4+ or CD8+ T cells sorted from blood, obtained in a trial of the OX40 agonist ivuxolimab. The sequence was obtained from an adult with an advanced solid tumor such as melanoma, head and neck, liver or kidney cancer. The chain combines TRBV30 with TRBJ2-7; 7 positions agree with TRBD1. CDR3 nucleotides: TGTGCCTGGACGAACCCCGGGACAGAGTACGAGCAGTACTTC. Translation gives CAWTNPGTEYEQYF. The variable domain in full, completed from reference TRBV30 and TRBJ2-7, reads SQTIHQWPATLVQPVGSPLSLECTVEGTSNPNLYWYRQAAGRGLQLLFYSVGIGQISSEVPQNLSASRPQDRQFILSSKKLLLSDSGFYLCAWTNPGTEYEQYFGPGTRLTVT.